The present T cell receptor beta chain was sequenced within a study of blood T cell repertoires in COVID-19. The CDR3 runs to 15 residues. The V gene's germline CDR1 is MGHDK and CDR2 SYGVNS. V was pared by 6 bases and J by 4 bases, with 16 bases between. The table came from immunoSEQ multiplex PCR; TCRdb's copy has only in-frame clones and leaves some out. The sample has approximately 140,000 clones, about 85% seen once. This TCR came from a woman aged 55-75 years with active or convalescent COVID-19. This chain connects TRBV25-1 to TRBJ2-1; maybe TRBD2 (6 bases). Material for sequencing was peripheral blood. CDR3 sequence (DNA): TGTGCCAGCAGACCCCCGGGACTTAAATACAATGAGCAGTTCTTC. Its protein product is CASRPPGLKYNEQFF. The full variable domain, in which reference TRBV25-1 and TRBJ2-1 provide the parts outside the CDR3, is EADIYQTPRYLVIGTGKKITLECSQTMGHDKMYWYQQDPGMELHLIHYSYGVNSTEKGDLSSESTVSRIRTEHFPLTLESARPSHTSQYLCASRPPGLKYNEQFFGPGTRLTVL.